These 21 T cell receptor beta chains were all obtained from the same sample, sequenced in a study of tumor-infiltrating lymphocytes in oesophageal squamous cell carcinoma. TCRdb processed the PCR reads anew with MiXCR; each CDR3 protein has one entry. The table lists some 16,000 distinct CDR3 sequences, over 45% of them singletons, with more than 15% in the top ten. Sequenced sample: esophageal tumor tissue. Receptors were obtained from a male donor with esophageal squamous cell carcinoma.

This clonotype is labeled medium-sized. The CDR3 DNA is TGTGCCAGCAGCTGGGGGCCCGGACCAGATAATTCACCCCTCCACTTT. Translating gives CASSWGPGPDNSPLHF. The gene calls are TRBV7-2 and TRBJ1-6, with a weak D call TRBD1 (6 bases). The V and J ends lost 4 bases and 5 bases respectively, with 15 bases between them. The CDR3 is 16 amino acids. The germline V gene has CDR1 SGHTA and CDR2 FQGNSA.

V usage is TRBV7-2 and J usage is TRBJ2-2; D is undetermined. CDR3 length: 17 residues. CDR1 and CDR2 (germline): SGHTA, FQGNSA. Trimming stripped 7 bases from V and 0 bases from J, with 18 bases between. CDR3 bases: TGTGCCAGCACCCTTGGGCTGTTGGGCTCGAACACCGGGGAGCTGTTTTTT. Its protein product is CASTLGLLGSNTGELFF.

This clonotype was observed once. The rearrangement uses TRBV12-3 or TRBV12-4 and TRBJ2-1, with D possibly matching TRBD1 (6 bases). The CDR3 extends over 13 amino acids. Trimming took 6 bases from V and 6 from J, leaving 12 bases between them. The CDR3 DNA reads TGTGCCAGCAGAAGGGGGAGAGGCAATGAGCAGTTCTTC. Its protein product is CASRRGRGNEQFF.

Regarding this clonotype: The conserved phenylalanine or tryptophan normally closing the CDR3 is absent here, so this likely arose from a read error. No DNA is shown, since the ends of the CDR3 on it are uncertain; the CDR3 is the one TCRdb lists. The chain is built from TRBV6-6 and TRBJ2-3; TRBD1, the table's D call, was not compared with the DNA. The germline V gene has CDR1 MNHNY and CDR2 SVGAGI (reference sequence). The CDR3 is made up of 17 amino acids, end residues included. The CDR3: CASSSRGGASYEQYFGP.

This chain connects TRBV28 to TRBJ2-3; TRBD1 might be the D (6 bases). The CDR3 is 15 amino acids. Trimming took off 2 bases at V and 2 bases at J, with 11 bases between the two ends. The germline gives CDR1 MDHEN, CDR2 SYDVKM. The CDR3 DNA sequence: TGTGCCAGCAGTTTAGTGCAGGGACACACAGATACGCAGTATTTT. It encodes CASSLVQGHTDTQYF.

This clonotype was seen a few times. This chain joins TRBV10-3 and TRBJ1-1; D is undetermined. CDR3 size: 15 residues. In germline, CDR1 is ENHRY, CDR2 SYGVKD. Trimming cost V 6 bases and J 3 bases, with 17 bases left between them. CDR3 coding DNA: TGTGCCATCAGCACTCGACCGAACTTGGACACTGAAGCTTTCTTT. Translating gives CAISTRPNLDTEAFF.

The rearrangement links TRBV14 to TRBJ2-3; 14 positions agree with TRBD2. Matching the DNA end better, TRBJ2-1 makes the J call doubtful. This CDR3 comprises 15 residues. CDR1 and CDR2 (germline): SGHDN, FVKESK. Here the CDR3 DNA reads TGTGCCAGCAGCCAGGCGACTAGCGGGAGGGGTAGACAGTTCTTC. Translation gives CASSQATSGRGRQFF.

The table lists this clonotype with many counts. A much bigger clone sits one base away, suggesting this may be a read error. The chain carries TRBV7-9 and TRBJ2-1; tentative D call: TRBD2 (5 bases). V was trimmed by 4 bases and J by 10 bases, leaving 11 bases between them. CDR1 is SEHNR, CDR2 FQNEAQ, per germline (reference sequence). This CDR3 has 12 residues. DNA for the CDR3: TGTGCCAGCAGCTCGGACTCTTACGAGCAGTTCTTC. As protein: CASSSDSYEQFF. Full variable domain (remainder filled in from reference TRBV7-9 and TRBJ2-1): DTGVSQNPRHKITKRGQNVTFRCDPISEHNRLYWYRQTLGQGPEFLTYFQNEAQLEKSRLLSDRFSAERPKGSFSTLEIQRTEQGDSAMYLCASSSDSYEQFFGPGTRLTVL.

The chain has TRBV7-9 and TRBJ1-1; TRBD1 aligns across 7 bases. The CDR3 consists of 14 residues. With V trimmed by 4 bases and J by 2 bases, 4 bases remained unmatched. CDR1 is SEHNR and CDR2 is FQNEAQ in the germline V gene (reference sequence). The CDR3 loop reads CASSYGQANTEAFF. The CDR3 DNA reads as TGTGCCAGCAGCTATGGACAGGCAAACACTGAAGCTTTCTTT. Drawing the rest from reference TRBV7-9 and TRBJ1-1, the complete variable domain is DTGVSQNPRHKITKRGQNVTFRCDPISEHNRLYWYRQTLGQGPEFLTYFQNEAQLEKSRLLSDRFSAERPKGSFSTLEIQRTEQGDSAMYLCASSYGQANTEAFFGQGTRLTVV.

V gene TRBV7-2 combines with J gene TRBJ2-7; tentative D call: TRBD2 (6 bases). The end of the DNA fits TRBJ2-5 better, so the J call may be wrong. The germline gives CDR1 SGHTA, CDR2 FQGNSA. The CDR3 has 15 residues. DNA of the CDR3: TGTGCCAGCAGCTTAGATGCTAGCGTAGTCGAGACCCAGTACTTC. Encoded protein: CASSLDASVVETQYF.

J is TRBJ2-1 and V is TRBV7-3; D remains ambiguous. The assigned J gene may be wrong: the sequence end matches TRBJ2-7 better. The CDR3 has 11 residues. The germline gives CDR1 SGHTA, CDR2 FQGTGA. This CDR3 is CASSHSYEQYF. The CDR3 DNA reads as TGTGCCAGCAGCCACTCCTACGAGCAGTACTTC.

The V call is TRBV5-1, the J call TRBJ2-6; D remains ambiguous. V was clipped by 4 bases and J by 3 bases, with 11 bases between them. Germline values: CDR1 SGHRS, CDR2 YFSETQ. The CDR3 sequence is 15 residues long. The CDR3 sequence is CASSPPVVGANVLTF. CDR3 DNA: TGCGCCAGCAGCCCGCCAGTGGTTGGGGCCAACGTCCTGACTTTC.

This clonotype was found a few times. The rearrangement joins TRBV10-2 to TRBJ2-1; D is perhaps TRBD1 or TRBD2 (5 bases each). This CDR3 has 16 residues. Trimming removed 3 bases from V and 2 bases from J, with 14 bases in between. CDR1 is WSHSY and CDR2 is SAAADI in the germline V gene. CDR3 DNA sequence: TGCGCCAGCAGTGAACTTCGGGGCTATACCTACAATGAGCAGTTCTTC. Its translation is CASSELRGYTYNEQFF.

This sequence joins TRBV12-3 or TRBV12-4 and TRBJ2-5; weak D call: TRBD1 (6 bases). CDR3 length equals 15 residues. Deletions cut 1 base from V and 5 bases from J, with 14 bases between. As DNA, the CDR3 is TGTGCCAGCAGTTTAGGGGGGCCTAGAGGGGAGACCCAGTACTTC. Translated: CASSLGGPRGETQYF.

The rearrangement uses TRBV11-2 and TRBJ2-5; D gene uncertain. Germline lookup yields CDR1 SGHAT and CDR2 FQNNGV. The length of the CDR3 is 12 residues. The V end lost 1 base, the J end lost 11 bases, and 11 bases lay between the germline ends. The CDR3 nucleotides read TGTGCCAGCAGCTTAGTTGCTAGTGAGCAGTACTTC. This encodes CASSLVASEQYF.

This clonotype was counted a few times. This chain joins TRBV7-9 and TRBJ2-1, with 14 bases aligning to TRBD2. The ends lost 5 bases at V and 4 bases at J; junction bases unmatched: 4. The V gene's germline CDR1 is SEHNR and CDR2 FQNEAQ (reference sequence). This CDR3 spans 16 amino acids. CDR3 in DNA: TGTGCCAGCAGCAGATGGACTAGCGGGAGGTACAATGAGCAGTTCTTC. It translates to CASSRWTSGRYNEQFF.

The chain recombines TRBV7-2 with TRBJ2-1; D uncertain. Gene TRBJ2-7 matches the end of the DNA better, so the J call may be wrong. The germline V gene has CDR1 SGHTA and CDR2 FQGNSA. The CDR3 covers 15 residues. The CDR3 here is CASTLSWARTYEQYF. CDR3 nucleotides: TGTGCCAGCACCCTCTCATGGGCGAGAACCTACGAGCAGTACTTC.

In its sample, this clonotype was seen a few times. Its ends do not fully match the called genes, so a read error is possible. The chain combines TRBV7-6 with TRBJ2-7; TRBD1 might be the D (6 bases). The DNA end is a closer match to TRBJ2-1, so the J assignment may be wrong. The CDR3 sequence is 15 residues long. The germline gives CDR1 SGHVS, CDR2 FNYEAQ. CDR3 bases: TGTGCTAGCAGCCTAAACAGGGAGATCTACAATGAGCAGTTCTTC. Its translation: CASSLNREIYNEQFF.

The chain has TRBV6-8 and TRBJ2-5; 7 nucleotides match TRBD1. The J call may not be correct, given that the DNA end is closer to TRBJ2-1. This CDR3 has 13 amino acids. The germline CDR1 and CDR2 sequences are MNHGY and SAAAGT. CDR3 sequence: CASSYSTGSVQFF. CDR3 bases: TGTGCCAGCAGTTACTCGACAGGGTCTGTGCAGTTCTTC.

The J gene is TRBJ2-3, the V gene TRBV7-9, with 7 bases aligning to TRBD1. V lost 7 bases to trimming and J lost 2 bases; unmatched junction nucleotides: 3. Germline values: CDR1 SEHNR, CDR2 FQNEAQ (reference sequence). The CDR3 covers 13 residues. The DNA for the CDR3 is TGTGCCAGCAAGGACAGGAACACAGATACGCAGTATTTT. As protein: CASKDRNTDTQYF.

This clonotype appeared once. The V and J genes are TRBV7-2 and TRBJ2-7, with D possibly TRBD2 on 6 matching bases. The J call could be wrong; TRBJ2-5 is a better fit for the DNA end. In germline, CDR1 is SGHTA, CDR2 FQGNSA. This CDR3 has 14 amino acids. The CDR3 DNA is TGTGCCAGCAGCTGGGGCGGGGCTCAAGAGACCCAGTACTTC. Translating it yields CASSWGGAQETQYF.